This T cell receptor (beta chain) is drawn from a study of radiotherapy plus CTLA-4 blockade in lung cancer. Losses at the gene ends were 1 base for V and 2 bases for J; bases not matched to a gene: 0. Germline assignment: CDR1 SGHRS and CDR2 YFSETQ. The CDR3 loop spans 13 amino acids. The data were produced by immunoSEQ multiplex PCR, yet TCRdb's version contains in-frame clones alone and is incomplete. This table has 35,000 to 55,000 clones, 60% to 80% appearing once. The sequence came from a human donor with non-small cell lung cancer whose response to radiotherapy plus ipilimumab could not be evaluated. V is TRBV5-1 and J is TRBJ2-7; 7 nucleotides agree with TRBD2. This material consisted of peripheral blood, taken from a patient treated with radiotherapy plus ipilimumab. CDR3 bases: TGCGCCAGCAGCTTGCTAGCGGCCTACGAGCAGTACTTC. Translation gives CASSLLAAYEQYF.